This T cell receptor (beta chain) was obtained from a study of early T cells in non-severe SARS-CoV-2 infection. Across the study: With bulk RNA from unsorted whole blood as input, sequencing yielded unpaired chains.

There are many counts of this clonotype. This CDR3 comprises 16 residues. Trimming removed 4 bases at V and 1 base at J, with 15 bases between. CDR1 SEHNR and CDR2 FQNEAQ come from the germline V gene (reference sequence). Attached unique molecular identifiers marked individual cDNA molecules. TCRdb re-analysed the 5' RACE reads in MiXCR, keeping a single row per CDR3 protein. Of tens of thousands of distinct CDR3 sequences in the sample, approximately 8.4% were seen once. This clonotype originated in an adult who was a healthcare worker with PCR-confirmed SARS-CoV-2 infection or an uninfected control (not recorded which). Input material: whole blood. J is TRBJ2-3 and V is TRBV7-9, with TRBD1 as a possible D gene (6 bases). CDR3 sequence: CASSSGQRGRTDTQYF. DNA of the CDR3: TGTGCCAGCAGCTCCGGACAGCGAGGACGCACAGATACGCAGTATTTT. Variable domain in full (rest from reference TRBV7-9 and TRBJ2-3): DTGVSQNPRHKITKRGQNVTFRCDPISEHNRLYWYRQTLGQGPEFLTYFQNEAQLEKSRLLSDRFSAERPKGSFSTLEIQRTEQGDSAMYLCASSSGQRGRTDTQYFGPGTRLTVL.